The clone carrying this T cell receptor beta chain was picked up a small number of times. The antigen is not known. This was a survey-level run. Libraries were prepared by immunoSEQ multiplex PCR; TCRdb keeps only in-frame clonotypes and omits some of them. The sample includes more than 30,000 clones, 71% of them seen just once. This entry belongs to a study of STAT5B mutations in CD4+ large granular lymphocyte leukemia. Looked up from germline, CDR1 is DFQATT and CDR2 is SNEGSKA (reference sequence). Between the trimmed V and J ends, which lost 7 bases and 13 bases, there was a span of 11 bases. This CDR3 is built from 9 residues. Whole-study findings and limits: Patient CD4-sorted repertoires stayed more clonal than healthy ones after leukemic-clone removal. Higher CD4+ than CD8+ T-LGLL clonality might reflect small sample size.

The clonotype comes from a human donor in good health. What was sequenced was CD4+ T cells from blood buffy coats. This rearrangement joins TRBV20-1 to TRBJ2-1; TRBD2 is a possible D gene (6 bases). The DNA for the CDR3 is TGCAGTGTCCCGGGGGACCAGTTCTTC. Protein sequence: CSVPGDQFF.